This T cell receptor (beta chain) was captured by sequencing in a study of Ad26.COV2.S vaccination and SARS-CoV-2 variants. CDR1 and CDR2 (germline): SEHNR, FQNEAQ (reference sequence). Trimming took 5 bases from V and 2 from J, leaving 22 bases between them. This CDR3 is built from 17 residues. Treatment meaning: some 19 received Ad26.COV2.S at low or high dose, single or two shots; about 5 received placebo; per-sample allocation not given. Day 63 after the first vaccine or placebo injection was the time point for sampling. A Boston donor was an adult aged 18-55 years. In this sample, this clone turned up once. Clones were read by immunoSEQ multiplex PCR, and TCRdb kept only the in-frame ones, dropping some. The repertoire holds fewer than 800,000 clones, with around 89% as singletons.

Sequencing was performed on peripheral blood, taken in a trial of Ad26.COV2.S vaccine versus placebo. The receptor was isolated from a person aged 18-60 years who received the Ad26.COV2.S COVID-19 vaccine or a placebo. The chain is built from TRBV7-9 and TRBJ2-7; D gene unclear. DNA for the CDR3: TGTGCCAGCAGCCCTGGGCAGCCCATGGGCAGACCCTACGAGCAGTACTTC. It encodes CASSPGQPMGRPYEQYF.